The source of this TCR beta chain is a study of OX40 agonist ivuxolimab in advanced cancers. Concerning the study at large: Ivuxolimab was an agonistic, fully human IgG2 monoclonal antibody directed against OX40 (CD134), a costimulatory receptor. The dose-escalation cohort was 82.7% male with a mean age of about 54 years, ranging from roughly 23 to 90. Intravenous ivuxolimab was administered to patients every 2 weeks at six dose levels: 0.01, 0.1, 0.3, 1.5, 3 and 10 mg/kg. The point of sequencing TCRbeta in the periphery was to test whether ivuxolimab changed TCR sequence diversity and drove clonal T-cell expansion. Partial responses were achieved by three dose-escalation patients, of whom one had hepatocellular carcinoma and two had cutaneous melanoma. The paper reports the monotherapy dose-escalation portion (N of about 47 patients) of the phase I ivuxolimab trial. Of the approximately 54 dose-escalation patients, hepatocellular carcinoma was present in about 19, melanoma in approximately 15, renal cell carcinoma in 9 and head and neck cancer in 9. Patients were allowed to have had prior anti-PD-1, anti-PD-L1 or anti-CTLA-4 therapy, and approximately 37% of the dose-escalation patients had been treated with checkpoint inhibitors. On the study overall, not on this receptor specifically: At doses of 0.1 to 3.0 mg/kg, clonal expansion of both CD4+ and CD8+ blood T cells was observed from baseline to week 6. Partial responders in the 0.1-3.0 mg/kg groups had among the lowest normalized peripheral clonal expansion, especially among CD8+ T cells. Antigen specificity was not determined for the clonally expanded peripheral T cells. Low levels of normalized T-cell clonal expansion were also shown by some nonresponding patients. On average, CD8+ T cells showed more expanded clones than CD4+ T cells after ivuxolimab.

From the cysteine up to the phenylalanine, the CDR3 has a length of 14 residues. Kept here is only the CDR3 DNA, which spans 42 bases and is read in frame from base 1. Clipping removes 3 bases from V and 5 bases from J, with 5 as the unmatched junction base count. The germline V gene specifies MDHEN as CDR1 and SYDVKM as CDR2. Patients with a history of autoimmune disease or receiving systemic immunosuppression were excluded from the trial. In every dose cohort, peripheral blood was drawn for TCR sequencing at baseline, cycle 4 day 1, and cycle 7 day 1. Samples came from an open-label, multicenter, first-in-human phase I dose-escalation trial of ivuxolimab. Adults with locally advanced or metastatic melanoma, renal cell carcinoma, hepatocellular carcinoma or head and neck squamous cell carcinoma were enrolled in the trial. Before TCR sequencing, CD4+ and CD8+ T cells were separately sorted from peripheral blood.

This clone appeared a single time. Its antigen is currently not known. Within one base of it there is no much larger clone, and no base qualities were kept. Genomic DNA was isolated from the sorted cells so that the TCRbeta CDR3 region could be sequenced. The immunoSEQ Assay was used to sequence the TCRbeta CDR3 regions. TCRdb limited this immuneACCESS table to in-frame rearrangements with V and J called. A share of clones is missing; checked studies link under half to unresolved V genes, and the rest is unexplained. This sample comprises 37,000 or so clones, around 82% of them detected only once. Jointly, the top ten make up under 2% of the sample.

This specimen was CD4+ or CD8+ T cells sorted from blood, taken in a trial of the OX40 agonist ivuxolimab. This sequence uses TRBV28 and TRBJ1-2; 8 central nucleotides agree with TRBD1. The clonotype comes from an adult with an advanced solid tumor such as melanoma, head and neck, liver or kidney cancer. The DNA reads TGTGCCAGCAGTTTGTCAGGGGGCGCTTATGGCTACACCTTC. Translated, it gives CASSLSGGAYGYTF.